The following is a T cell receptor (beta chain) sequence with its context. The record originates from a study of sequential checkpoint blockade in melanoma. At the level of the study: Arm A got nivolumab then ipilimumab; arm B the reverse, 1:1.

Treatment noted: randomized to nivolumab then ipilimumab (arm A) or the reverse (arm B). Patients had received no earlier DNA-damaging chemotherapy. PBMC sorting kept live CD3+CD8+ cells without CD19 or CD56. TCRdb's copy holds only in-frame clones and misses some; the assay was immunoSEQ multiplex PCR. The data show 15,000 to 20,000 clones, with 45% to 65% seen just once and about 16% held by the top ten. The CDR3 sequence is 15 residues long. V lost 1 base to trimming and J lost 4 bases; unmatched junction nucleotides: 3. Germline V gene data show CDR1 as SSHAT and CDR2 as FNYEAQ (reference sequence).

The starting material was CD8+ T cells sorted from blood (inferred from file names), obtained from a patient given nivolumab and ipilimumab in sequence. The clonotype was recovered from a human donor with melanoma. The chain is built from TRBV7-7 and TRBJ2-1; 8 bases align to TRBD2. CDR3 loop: CASSLGSGVYNEQFF. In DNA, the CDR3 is TGTGCCAGCAGCTTAGGTAGCGGGGTTTACAATGAGCAGTTCTTC.